This T cell receptor (beta chain) emerged from a study of Ad26.COV2.S vaccination and SARS-CoV-2 variants. Some clones are missing from TCRdb's copy, which holds only in-frame ones; the method was immunoSEQ multiplex PCR. The table includes about 680,000 clones, about 90% detected once. The table lists this clone with a few counts. Treatment of the sample: 15 to 20 received Ad26.COV2.S at low or high dose, single or two shots; roughly 5 received placebo; per-sample allocation not given. The samples were gathered on day 63 after the first injection of vaccine or placebo. This receptor was obtained from a person between 18 and 65 years old who received the Ad26.COV2.S COVID-19 vaccine or a placebo. The specimen was peripheral blood, collected in a trial of Ad26.COV2.S vaccine versus placebo.

The CDR3 sequence: CASSLSGWGAGYGYTF. The DNA of the CDR3 is TGTGCCAGCAGTTTATCCGGATGGGGGGCAGGCTATGGCTACACCTTC. V usage is TRBV27 and J usage is TRBJ1-2; D might be TRBD1 (6 bases). V was shortened by 0 bases and J by 4 bases, with 15 bases between the two germline ends. CDR3 length equals 16 residues. Germline lookup yields CDR1 MNHEY and CDR2 SMNVEV (reference sequence).